The 14 T cell receptor beta chains below all came from one sample that was sequenced in a study of cytomegalovirus exposure and HLA in healthy donors. PCR used 60 Vbeta primers and 13 Jbeta primers. Profiled with immunoSEQ multiplex PCR; TCRdb holds only in-frame clones, not every one. The sample has approximately 140,000 clones; about three quarters are singletons. The sequencing sample was made of PBMCs. These receptors were collected from a man aged 40-50 years in good health and CMV-seropositive.

J is TRBJ1-4 and V is TRBV2; possible D gene TRBD1, 5 bases. V shed 4 bases and J shed 7 bases, with 7 bases lying between them. The germline V gene encodes CDR1 SNHLY and CDR2 FYNNEI. This CDR3 is built from 12 residues. CDR3 coding DNA: TGTGCCAGCAGTGGAACAGGTGAAAAACTGTTTTTT. Translation gives CASSGTGEKLFF. Combining the CDR3 with reference TRBV2 and TRBJ1-4 gives the whole variable domain EPEVTQTPSHQVTQMGQEVILRCVPISNHLYFYWYRQILGQKVEFLVSFYNNEISEKSEIFDDQFSVERPDGSNFTLKIRSTKLEDSAMYFCASSGTGEKLFFGSGTQLSVL.

V is TRBV6-6 and J is TRBJ1-1; D unresolved. Trimming took 6 bases from V and 5 from J, leaving 16 bases between them. Germline lookup yields CDR1 MNHNY and CDR2 SVGAGI (reference sequence). The CDR3 length is 14 residues. CDR3: CASSHGEGETEAFF. CDR3 sequence (DNA): TGTGCCAGCAGCCATGGGGAGGGAGAGACTGAAGCTTTCTTT.

The CDR3, as DNA: TGTGCCAGCAGTTCCCCAGCGGGAGGGTTGGAGACCCAGTACTTC. It codes for CASSSPAGGLETQYF. The rearrangement uses TRBV28 and TRBJ2-5, with 10 bases lining up with TRBD2. Germline loops: CDR1 MDHEN, CDR2 SYDVKM. V was pared by 4 bases and J by 5 bases, with 7 bases of the junction left unmatched. The CDR3 contains 15 residues.

The V gene is TRBV4-2, the J gene TRBJ2-1; 13 bases map to TRBD2. The CDR3 has 18 residues. Germline V gene data show CDR1 as LGHNA and CDR2 as YNFKEQ. The V and J ends lost 1 base and 8 bases, in that order; junction bases with no gene match: 11. The CDR3 DNA reads as TGTGCCAGCAGCCAAGTCAGAGCCGGGACTAGCGGGACAGATGAGCAGTTCTTC. It codes for CASSQVRAGTSGTDEQFF.

The chain has TRBV6-5 and TRBJ2-2; D might be TRBD2 (5 bases). Per the germline V gene, CDR1 is MNHEY and CDR2 is SVGAGI. Trimming took off 5 bases at V and 6 bases at J, with 10 bases between the two ends. The CDR3 runs to 13 residues. In DNA, the CDR3 is TGTGCCAGCAGTCTCAAGGGAGCCGGGGAGCTGTTTTTT. This translates into CASSLKGAGELFF.

This chain links TRBV7-2 with TRBJ1-2; TRBD1 matches 8 bases. The ends lost 5 bases at V and 7 bases at J; junction bases unmatched: 12. This CDR3 has 15 amino acids. Germline loops: CDR1 SGHTA, CDR2 FQGNSA. CDR3 amino acids: CASSVLTGDGGGYTF. CDR3 bases: TGTGCCAGCAGCGTATTGACAGGGGACGGGGGTGGCTACACCTTC.

V and J are TRBV7-2 and TRBJ2-7; D possibly corresponds to TRBD1 (6 bases). The CDR3 is 14 amino acids. V lost 0 bases and J 5 bases, leaving 11 bases between the germline ends. In germline, CDR1 is SGHTA, CDR2 FQGNSA. CDR3 in DNA: TGTGCCAGCAGCTTAGCACACAGGGCCCACGAGCAGTACTTC. Protein: CASSLAHRAHEQYF. Based on the CDR3 plus reference TRBV7-2 and TRBJ2-7, the full variable domain is GAGVSQSPSNKVTEKGKDVELRCDPISGHTALYWYRQSLGQGLEFLIYFQGNSAPDKSGLPSDRFSAERTGGSVSTLTIQRTQQEDSAVYLCASSLAHRAHEQYFGPGTRLTVT.

This sequence joins TRBV28 and TRBJ2-2; TRBD2 might be the D (5 bases). The V end was cut by 8 bases, the J end by 2 bases, with 9 bases between. Germline V CDR1 and CDR2: MDHEN, SYDVKM. There are 13 residues in the CDR3. The chain's CDR3 is CASGEGNTGELFF. CDR3 in DNA: TGTGCCAGCGGAGAGGGTAACACCGGGGAGCTGTTTTTT.

The V call is TRBV28, the J call TRBJ2-1, with a possible D match to TRBD1 (6 bases). The CDR3 spans 13 residues. Germline loops: CDR1 MDHEN, CDR2 SYDVKM. Trimming took 7 bases from V and 5 from J, leaving 12 bases between them. CDR3 region: CASMQGWDNEQFF. In DNA form, the CDR3 reads TGTGCCAGCATGCAGGGGTGGGACAATGAGCAGTTCTTC.

This chain connects TRBV7-9 to TRBJ1-3, with a weak D call TRBD1 (6 bases). The CDR3 is 15 residues long. V lost 7 bases and J lost 5, with 18 bases in between. From germline, CDR1 is SEHNR and CDR2 FQNEAQ (reference sequence). The CDR3 is CASMEQGPLRNTIYF. The CDR3 nucleotides are TGTGCCAGCATGGAACAGGGCCCTCTTCGAAACACCATATATTTT. Full variable domain (missing parts from reference TRBV7-9 and TRBJ1-3): DTGVSQNPRHKITKRGQNVTFRCDPISEHNRLYWYRQTLGQGPEFLTYFQNEAQLEKSRLLSDRFSAERPKGSFSTLEIQRTEQGDSAMYLCASMEQGPLRNTIYFGEGSWLTVV.

This chain joins TRBV19 and TRBJ2-1; a weak D match, TRBD1 (6 bases). Per germline, CDR1 LNHDA and CDR2 SQIVND (reference sequence). This CDR3 region has 12 residues. The V end was cut by 7 bases, the J end by 8 bases, with 12 bases between. CDR3 bases: TGTGCCAGTATCGATACAGGGCATGAGCAGTTCTTC. Protein: CASIDTGHEQFF.

This clone showed up just once. This chain joins TRBV4-3 and TRBJ2-1; 9 nucleotides align to TRBD2. With V trimmed by 0 bases and J by 5 bases, 8 bases remained unmatched. CDR3 size: 17 residues. The germline V gene encodes CDR1 LGHNA and CDR2 YSLEER. CDR3 nucleotide sequence: TGCGCCAGCAGCCAAGATCACCCTAGCGGGACCAACAATGAGCAGTTCTTC. Translation: CASSQDHPSGTNNEQFF.

The chain employs TRBV19 and TRBJ1-5; D gene unclear. V was shortened by 3 bases and J by 0 bases, with 6 bases between the two germline ends. This CDR3 has 14 residues. Germline V gives CDR1 LNHDA, CDR2 SQIVND (reference sequence). The CDR3 nucleotides read TGTGCCAGTAGTATTATACATAGCAATCAGCCCCAGCATTTT. The encoded protein is CASSIIHSNQPQHF.

The V and J genes are TRBV28 and TRBJ2-7; 11 bases are a match to TRBD2. Germline assignment: CDR1 MDHEN and CDR2 SYDVKM. The CDR3 runs 13 residues. J gave up 6 bases and V 9 bases, and 7 bases lay outside the gene matches. CDR3 in DNA: TGTGCCAGTAGCGGGAGGGCCCTCTTCGAGCAGTACTTC. Its translation is CASSGRALFEQYF.